This T cell receptor beta chain emerged from a study of OX40 agonist ivuxolimab in advanced cancers. Some background on the complete study: Ivuxolimab was an agonistic, fully human IgG2 monoclonal antibody directed against OX40 (CD134), a costimulatory receptor. In the dose-escalation cohort, more than 80% of patients were male, and the mean age was 60 years with a range of about 20 to 79. Prior anti-PD-1, anti-PD-L1 or anti-CTLA-4 therapy was permitted, and 40% of dose-escalation patients had received checkpoint inhibitors. Peripheral TCRbeta sequencing aimed to test whether ivuxolimab altered TCR sequence diversity and caused clonal T-cell expansion. The paper reports the monotherapy dose-escalation portion (N of about 52 patients) of the phase I ivuxolimab trial. Intravenous ivuxolimab was administered to patients every 2 weeks at six dose levels: 0.01, 0.1, 0.3, 1.5, 3 and 10 mg/kg. Of the 50 to 55 dose-escalation patients, hepatocellular carcinoma was present in roughly 19, melanoma in roughly 15, renal cell carcinoma in 9 and head and neck cancer in 9. Partial responses occurred in three dose-escalation patients, of whom one had hepatocellular carcinoma and two had cutaneous melanoma.

As to this clone: Its antigen target is currently unknown. The sample holds no much larger clone one base away, and base qualities are not on file.

Compared with germline, V lacks 4 bases and J lacks 6 bases; bases without a gene match: 7. The CDR3 spans 14 residues, from the cysteine through the phenylalanine. Solely the CDR3 DNA is kept, with 42 bases framed from the first base. CDR1 and CDR2 are read off the germline V gene as SNHLY and FYNNEI. Results the study describes overall, beyond this receptor: After ivuxolimab, more expanded clones were found on average in CD8+ T cells than in CD4+ T cells. In the 0.1-3.0 mg/kg groups, partial responders were among the patients with the lowest normalized peripheral clonal expansion, particularly in CD8+ T cells. The antigen specificity of the clonally expanded peripheral T cells was not determined. Low levels of normalized T-cell clonal expansion were also seen in some nonresponding patients. At doses of 0.1 to 3.0 mg/kg, clonal expansion of both CD4+ and CD8+ T cells in blood was seen between baseline and week 6.

Genomic DNA was isolated from the sorted cells so that the TCRbeta CDR3 region could be sequenced. TCRbeta CDR3 regions were sequenced using the immunoSEQ Assay. The immuneACCESS repertoire file appears here via TCRdb, limited to in-frame rearrangements. These files lack a portion of the clones; in checked studies, under half of the deficit traces to unresolved V genes, and the cause of the others is not known. The sample table holds fewer than 85,000 clones, of which approximately 91% were seen once. Roughly 0.72% of the sample is taken by the ten largest. The trial excluded patients who had a history of autoimmune disease or who were on systemic immunosuppression. Peripheral blood for TCR sequencing was collected from all dose cohorts at baseline, on cycle 4 day 1, and on cycle 7 day 1. The samples were drawn from a first-in-human, open-label, multicenter phase I dose-escalation trial of ivuxolimab. Adults with locally advanced or metastatic melanoma, renal cell carcinoma, hepatocellular carcinoma or head and neck squamous cell carcinoma were enrolled in the trial. Before TCR sequencing, CD4+ and CD8+ T cells were separately sorted from peripheral blood.

The source was CD4+ or CD8+ T cells sorted from blood, collected in a trial of the OX40 agonist ivuxolimab. The sequence was collected from an adult with an advanced solid tumor such as melanoma, head and neck, liver or kidney cancer. The chain is encoded by TRBV2 joined to TRBJ2-7, and 9 junction bases match TRBD2. The sequence in DNA is TGTGCCAGCAGTGGGTCCCTAGCGGGAAGCGAGCAGTACTTC. The encoded protein is CASSGSLAGSEQYF.